This T cell receptor (beta chain) was sequenced in a study of response to subunit inactivated influenza vaccine. TCRdb re-called the RT-PCR reads with MiXCR, one entry per CDR3 protein. The table has 450,000 to 600,000 distinct CDR3 sequences, roughly 7.9% seen once. The CDR3 extends over 13 amino acids. Germline V CDR1 and CDR2: SEHNR, FQNEAQ (reference sequence). V was clipped by 5 bases and J by 11 bases, with 15 bases between them. This sample comprised PBMCs from blood, obtained roughly 24 months after vaccination. The chain has TRBV7-9 and TRBJ1-4; tentative D call: TRBD1 (6 bases). This sequence originates from a man aged 50 to 69 who received an inactivated influenza vaccine. The CDR3: CASSGRRQGKLFF. The CDR3 DNA is TGTGCCAGCAGCGGTCGGAGGCAGGGGAAACTGTTTTTT.